This entry features one T cell receptor beta chain sequence. As handled by the study authors: Reference gene primers were amplified, and this amplification served to estimate nucleated cell counts. Profiled with immunoSEQ multiplex PCR; TCRdb holds only in-frame clones, not every one. Clone size and the V and J calls come from that table; the DNA yielded D and trimming. The sample consists of about 160,000 clones, about 83% of them appearing once. The data belong to a study of blood T cell repertoires in COVID-19. Study background: Acute and convalescent COVID-19 specimens originated in the United States, Italy and Spain. PBMCs, B-cell-depleted T cells, or T cells were the source of the cDNA or gDNA that made up the material.

The V and J ends lost 6 bases and 3 bases, in that order; junction bases with no gene match: 4. Germline CDR1 is MNHNY and CDR2 is SVGAGI (reference sequence). This CDR3 has 14 amino acids. The chain is built from TRBV6-6 and TRBJ2-3; 9 positions agree with TRBD1. This sequence originates from a man aged 65 to 79 who had recovered from COVID-19. Material: peripheral blood. Written as DNA, the CDR3 is TGTGCCAGCAGACCCGGGACAGGGACAGATACGCAGTATTTT. Its protein product is CASRPGTGTDTQYF.